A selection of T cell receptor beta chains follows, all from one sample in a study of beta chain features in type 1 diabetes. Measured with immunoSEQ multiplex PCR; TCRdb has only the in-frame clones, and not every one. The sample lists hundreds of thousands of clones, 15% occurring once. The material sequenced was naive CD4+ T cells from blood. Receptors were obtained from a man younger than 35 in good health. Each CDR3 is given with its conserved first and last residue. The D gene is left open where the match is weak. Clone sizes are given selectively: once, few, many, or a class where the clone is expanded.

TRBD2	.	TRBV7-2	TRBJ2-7	CASSLGTSGSYEQYF	TGTGCCAGCAGCTTAGGTACTAGCGGCTCCTACGAGCAGTACTTC
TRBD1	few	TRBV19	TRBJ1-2	CASSQGAGYGYTF	TGTGCCAGTAGTCAGGGGGCAGGTTATGGCTACACCTTC
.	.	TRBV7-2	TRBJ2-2	CASSQDGGAGGELFF	TGTGCCAGCAGCCAGGACGGGGGCGCCGGCGGGGAGCTGTTTTTT
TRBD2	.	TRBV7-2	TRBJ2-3	CASRPNPQRGAKDTQYF	TGTGCCAGCAGGCCCAACCCTCAGCGGGGGGCAAAGGATACGCAGTATTTT
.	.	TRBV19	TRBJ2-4	CASSIPQTRLAKNIQYF	TGTGCCAGTAGTATCCCCCAGACTCGACTAGCCAAAAACATTCAGTACTTC
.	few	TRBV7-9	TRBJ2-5	CASSLLETQYF	TGTGCCAGCAGCCTCCTAGAGACCCAGTACTTC
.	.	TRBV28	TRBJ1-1	CASSKGGTNTEAFF	TGTGCCAGCAGTAAGGGCGGCACAAACACTGAAGCTTTCTTT
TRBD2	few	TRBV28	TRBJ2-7	CASSSGGLAGAFSYEQYF	TGTGCCAGCAGTTCCGGGGGACTAGCGGGGGCTTTTTCCTACGAGCAGTACTTC
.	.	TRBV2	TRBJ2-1	CASIKEGAGEQFF	TGTGCCAGCATCAAGGAGGGGGCGGGTGAGCAGTTCTTC
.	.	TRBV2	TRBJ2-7	CASSEPYEQYF	TGTGCCAGCAGTGAGCCCTACGAGCAGTACTTC
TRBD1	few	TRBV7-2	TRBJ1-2	CASSLAFRQGGPLLYGYTF	TGTGCCAGCAGCTTAGCCTTTCGACAGGGGGGACCTCTTCTCTATGGCTACACCTTC
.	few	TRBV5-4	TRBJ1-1	CASSPLQGNTEAFF	TGTGCCAGCAGCCCTTTACAGGGGAACACTGAAGCTTTCTTT
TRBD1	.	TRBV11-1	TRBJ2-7	CASSTRQGNSEQYF	TGTGCCAGCAGCACCCGACAGGGTAATTCGGAGCAGTACTTC
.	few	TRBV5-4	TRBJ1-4	CASSIDGGLNEKLFF	TGTGCCAGCAGCATCGACGGGGGTTTGAATGAAAAACTGTTTTTT
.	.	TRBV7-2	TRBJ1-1	CASSLGQANTEAFF	TGTGCCAGCAGCTTAGGTCAAGCGAACACTGAAGCTTTCTTT
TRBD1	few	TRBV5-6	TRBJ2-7	CASSLAGGGSYEQYF	TGTGCCAGCAGCTTGGCAGGGGGCGGAAGTTACGAGCAGTACTTC
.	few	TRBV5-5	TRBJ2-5	CASSLAKGGETQYF	TGTGCCAGCAGCTTGGCCAAGGGTGGGGAGACCCAGTACTTC
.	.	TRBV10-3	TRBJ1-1	CAISKSWRDENTEAFF	TGTGCCATCAGTAAGTCGTGGAGGGATGAGAACACTGAAGCTTTCTTT
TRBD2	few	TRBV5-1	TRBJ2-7	CASSLATTSGTYEQYF	TGCGCCAGCAGCTTGGCAACGACTAGCGGGACCTACGAGCAGTACTTC
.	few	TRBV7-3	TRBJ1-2	CASSLTTGSGYTF	TGTGCCAGCAGCTTAACGACGGGTAGCGGCTACACCTTC
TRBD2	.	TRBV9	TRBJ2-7	CASSPRRLAGGEQYF	TGTGCCAGCAGCCCCAGAAGACTAGCGGGAGGCGAGCAGTACTTC
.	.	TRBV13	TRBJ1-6	CASSLAPPTVGYNSPLHF	TGTGCCAGCAGCTTAGCCCCCCCGACAGTGGGTTATAATTCACCCCTCCACTTT
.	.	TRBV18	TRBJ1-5	CASSRKGSGDQPQHF	TGTGCCAGCTCCCGGAAGGGGAGCGGGGATCAGCCCCAGCATTTT
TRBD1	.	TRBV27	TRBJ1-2	CASSLGARAGGARNGYTF	TGTGCCAGCAGTTTAGGGGCACGGGCAGGGGGCGCCCGAAATGGCTACACCTTC
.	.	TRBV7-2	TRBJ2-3	CASSFVGKSTDTQYF	TGTGCCAGCAGCTTTGTCGGGAAGAGCACAGATACGCAGTATTTT
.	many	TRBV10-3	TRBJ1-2	CAIRDSQAYTF	TGTGCCATACGGGACTCCCAGGCCTACACCTTC
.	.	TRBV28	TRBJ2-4	CASSLQGVGGNIQYF	TGTGCCAGCAGTTTACAGGGGGTCGGGGGAAACATTCAGTACTTC
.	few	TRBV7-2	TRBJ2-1	CASSWSSGNEQFF	TGTGCCAGCAGCTGGAGTTCAGGCAATGAGCAGTTCTTC
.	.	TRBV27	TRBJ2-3	CASSSLWRVGDTQYF	TGTGCCAGCAGCTCCTTGTGGCGGGTTGGAGATACGCAGTATTTT
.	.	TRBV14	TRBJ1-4	CASSQDRYRRNEKLFF	TGTGCCAGCAGCCAAGATCGGTACAGGCGAAATGAAAAACTGTTTTTT
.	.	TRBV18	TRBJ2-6	CASSPPGAGANVLTF	TGTGCCAGCTCACCCCCAGGGGCTGGGGCCAACGTCCTGACTTTC
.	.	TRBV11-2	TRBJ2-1	CASSLRGANLNEQFF	TGTGCCAGCAGCCTCAGAGGGGCGAACCTAAATGAGCAGTTCTTC
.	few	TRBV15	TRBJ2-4	CATSRDGAGWKIAKNIQYF	TGTGCCACCAGCAGAGATGGCGCAGGGTGGAAGATAGCCAAAAACATTCAGTACTTC
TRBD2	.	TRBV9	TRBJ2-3	CASSALLGTSGRAATDTQYF	TGTGCCAGCAGCGCCTTGCTCGGGACTAGCGGGAGGGCCGCTACAGATACGCAGTATTTT
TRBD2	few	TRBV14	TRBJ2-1	CASSPGLAFYNEQFF	TGTGCCAGCAGCCCCGGACTAGCGTTTTACAATGAGCAGTTCTTC
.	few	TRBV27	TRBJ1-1	CASSLRRSINTEAFF	TGTGCCAGCAGTTTACGTCGTAGCATAAACACTGAAGCTTTCTTT
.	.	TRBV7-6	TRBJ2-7	CASSSGPYEQYF	TGTGCCAGCAGCTCGGGTCCCTACGAGCAGTACTTC
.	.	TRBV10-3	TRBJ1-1	CAISDIEDTEAFF	TGTGCCATCAGTGACATAGAAGACACTGAAGCTTTCTTT
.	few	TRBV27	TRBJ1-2	CASRPVGLSYGYTF	TGTGCCAGCAGGCCGGTCGGGCTGAGCTATGGCTACACCTTC
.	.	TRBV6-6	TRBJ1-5	CASIQAGGNQPQHF	TGTGCCAGCATCCAAGCGGGGGGCAATCAGCCCCAGCATTTT
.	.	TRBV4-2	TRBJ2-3	CASSQDRAGHTDTQYF	TGTGCCAGCAGCCAAGATAGAGCGGGCCACACAGATACGCAGTATTTT
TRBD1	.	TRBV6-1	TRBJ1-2	CASSLDRNYGYTF	TGTGCCAGCAGTCTGGACAGGAACTATGGCTACACCTTC
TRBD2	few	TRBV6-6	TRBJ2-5	CASSFFAGGETQYF	TGTGCCAGCAGTTTTTTCGCGGGGGGAGAGACCCAGTACTTC
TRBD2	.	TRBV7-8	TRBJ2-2	CASSLRGRLAGASNTGELFF	TGTGCCAGCAGCTTACGGGGCAGACTAGCGGGAGCTTCGAACACCGGGGAGCTGTTTTTT
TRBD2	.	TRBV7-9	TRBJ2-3	CASSPHLAGGADTQYF	TGTGCCAGCAGCCCGCACTTAGCGGGAGGCGCAGATACGCAGTATTTT
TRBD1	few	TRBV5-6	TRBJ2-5	CASSLTGLYRGSETQYF	TGTGCCAGCAGCTTGACCGGCTTGTACAGGGGATCAGAGACCCAGTACTTC
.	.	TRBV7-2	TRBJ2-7	CASSLGRRYEQYF	TGTGCCAGCAGCTTAGGCCGGAGATACGAGCAGTACTTC
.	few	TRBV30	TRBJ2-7	CAWKGGAYEQYF	TGTGCCTGGAAAGGTGGGGCCTACGAGCAGTACTTC
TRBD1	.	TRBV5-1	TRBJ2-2	CASRSGTGGDTGELFF	TGCGCCAGCAGGTCCGGGACAGGGGGAGACACCGGGGAGCTGTTTTTT
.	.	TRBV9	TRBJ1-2	CASSPQLGVSYGYTF	TGTGCCAGCAGCCCCCAATTGGGGGTTAGCTATGGCTACACCTTC
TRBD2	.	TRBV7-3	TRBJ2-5	CASSFGLAGFETQYF	TGTGCCAGCAGCTTCGGACTAGCGGGATTTGAGACCCAGTACTTC
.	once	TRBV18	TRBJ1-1	CASSPKGPNTEAFF	TGTGCCAGCTCACCAAAAGGGCCTAACACTGAAGCTTTCTTT
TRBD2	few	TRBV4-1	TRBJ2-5	CASSQPTSGRARTQYF	TGCGCCAGCAGCCAACCCACTAGCGGGAGGGCCCGGACCCAGTACTTC
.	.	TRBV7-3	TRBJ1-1	CASSLSELNTEAFF	TGTGCCAGCAGCTTATCTGAGTTGAACACTGAAGCTTTCTTT
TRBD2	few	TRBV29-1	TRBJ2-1	CSVRGGRAIAYNEQFF	TGCAGCGTGCGGGGCGGGAGGGCCATCGCCTACAATGAGCAGTTCTTC
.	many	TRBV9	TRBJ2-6	CASSVSGANVLTF	TGTGCCAGCAGCGTATCTGGGGCCAACGTCCTGACTTTC
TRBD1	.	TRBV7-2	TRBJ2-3	CASSLGLRYPTGNTQYF	TGTGCCAGCAGCTTAGGGTTACGGTACCCGACAGGGAATACGCAGTATTTT
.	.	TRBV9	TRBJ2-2	CASSVEGRSNTGELFF	TGTGCCAGCAGCGTAGAGGGCCGTTCGAACACCGGGGAGCTGTTTTTT
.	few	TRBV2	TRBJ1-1	CASRADGGNTEAFF	TGTGCCAGCAGAGCTGACGGTGGGAACACTGAAGCTTTCTTT